One and the same sample provided the 6 T cell receptor beta chains below, sequenced in a study of human T cells and chemical hapten exposure. Time point defined: patch test 1, 2 weeks after DPC sensitization. The sample's treatment: therapeutic diphenylcyclopropenone sensitization with weekly scalp DPC. TCRdb processed the RACE reads anew with MiXCR; each CDR3 protein has one entry. Of some 350,000 distinct CDR3 sequences in the sample, around 7% were seen once. This specimen consisted of whole blood, obtained in connection with sensitization to the hapten diphenylcyclopropenone (DPC). All receptors derive from a woman in her late teens or twenties with alopecia areata. Some clones in this sample may be carry-over from other donors' samples.

This clonotype was recorded at least ten times. This sequence joins TRBV12-3 or TRBV12-4 and TRBJ1-1; D gene unclear. The CDR3 has 12 residues. V lost 3 bases, J lost 3 bases, and 5 bases lay in between. CDR3: CASSFSDTEAFF. CDR3 bases: TGTGCCAGCAGTTTCTCTGACACTGAAGCTTTCTTT.

A few counts support this clonotype. V is TRBV6-2 or TRBV6-3 and J is TRBJ1-2; D perhaps matches TRBD1 (5 bases). Looked up from germline, CDR1 is MNHEY and CDR2 is SVGEGT. The CDR3 runs 12 residues. Between the trimmed V and J ends, which lost 8 bases and 4 bases, there was a span of 11 bases. The CDR3 region has the DNA TGTGCCAGCGCAAGGGGATTCTATGGCTACACCTTC. It codes for CASARGFYGYTF.

The sample holds many counts of this clonotype. As DNA, the CDR3 is TGTGCCAGTAGGGGACTAGCGGGGGGGCTCGAGCAGTTCTTC. This translates into CASRGLAGGLEQFF. The V and J genes are TRBV28 and TRBJ2-1; 16 bases fit TRBD2. This CDR3 contains 14 residues. V shed 9 bases, J shed 10 bases, and the junction held 6 bases outside the gene matches. Germline-derived CDR1 and CDR2 are MDHEN and SYDVKM.

This clonotype was recorded at least ten times. The rearrangement uses TRBV20-1 and TRBJ1-2; unclear D gene. Trimming shortened V by 6 bases and J by 2 bases, and 16 bases separated the two germline ends. CDR3 length equals 14 residues. Germline CDR1 and CDR2: DFQATT and SNEGSKA (reference sequence). The CDR3 DNA is TGCAGTGCCAAATATTTCGGAGCCAACTATGGCTACACCTTC. Protein: CSAKYFGANYGYTF.

In this sample, this clonotype turned up many times. This sequence joins TRBV14 and TRBJ2-1, with unresolved D. This CDR3 is built from 15 residues. Germline assignment: CDR1 SGHDN and CDR2 FVKESK. Trimming cost V 2 bases and J 5 bases, with 13 bases left between them. CDR3 bases: TGTGCCAGCAGCCAAAACCAGGAGTTTGACAATGAGCAGTTCTTC. It specifies CASSQNQEFDNEQFF.

In this sample, this clonotype turned up a few times. The chain is built from TRBV7-9 and TRBJ2-2, with TRBD1 identical over 8 bases. The CDR3 length is 15 residues. V was pared by 6 bases and J by 3 bases, with 6 bases of the junction left unmatched. Germline V gene data show CDR1 as SEHNR and CDR2 as FQNEAQ (reference sequence). The chain's CDR3 is CASRSGQVDTGELFF. DNA for the CDR3: TGTGCCAGCAGATCGGGACAGGTAGACACCGGGGAGCTGTTTTTT. Using reference TRBV7-9 and TRBJ2-2 for the parts outside the CDR3, the full variable domain is DTGVSQNPRHKITKRGQNVTFRCDPISEHNRLYWYRQTLGQGPEFLTYFQNEAQLEKSRLLSDRFSAERPKGSFSTLEIQRTEQGDSAMYLCASRSGQVDTGELFFGEGSRLTVL.